The next 5 T cell receptor beta chains were all read from a single sample in a study of control samples from healthy donors and cancer patients. The repertoire was sequenced with immunoSEQ multiplex PCR; TCRdb's copy has only in-frame clones and lacks some. The table shows 100,000 or so clones, with 80% to 90% occurring only once. The sample was blood. These receptors were collected from a man younger than 45 in good health.

This rearrangement joins TRBV19 to TRBJ1-2; D gene unclear. Trimming pared 3 bases from V and 1 base from J, leaving 6 bases between. CDR1 and CDR2 from the germline V gene are LNHDA and SQIVND (reference sequence). The CDR3 runs 13 residues. CDR3 in DNA: TGTGCCAGTAGTATGACATATAACTATGGCTACACCTTC. It yields the protein CASSMTYNYGYTF.

The rearrangement joins TRBV19 to TRBJ2-6; D remains unclear. The CDR3 extends over 15 amino acids. Between the trimmed V and J ends, which lost 1 base and 1 base, there was a span of 5 bases. Germline CDR1 LNHDA, CDR2 SQIVND (reference sequence). CDR3 region: CASSIGQSGANVLTF. The CDR3 DNA follows: TGTGCCAGTAGTATAGGGCAGTCTGGGGCCAACGTCCTGACTTTC.

The V gene is TRBV4-1, the J gene TRBJ1-5; D not certain. Trimming stripped 0 bases from V and 3 bases from J, with 3 bases between. Per germline, CDR1 MGHRA and CDR2 YSYEKL. The CDR3 runs to 13 residues. The CDR3 coding sequence is TGCGCCAGCAGCCAAGACCCCAATCAGCCCCAGCATTTT. It encodes CASSQDPNQPQHF.

The V call is TRBV2, the J call TRBJ1-5, with D hard to call. Per germline, CDR1 SNHLY and CDR2 FYNNEI. With 4 bases removed from V and 3 bases from J, the gap between germline ends came to 16 bases. The CDR3 is 16 amino acids. The CDR3 protein is CASSGLIGSLNQPQHF. CDR3 sequence (DNA): TGTGCCAGCAGTGGGCTGATAGGAAGCCTCAATCAGCCCCAGCATTTT.

The chain is built from TRBV6-1 and TRBJ2-2; 11 nucleotides match TRBD2. V lost 4 bases to trimming and J lost 5 bases; unmatched junction nucleotides: 9. Germline loops: CDR1 MNHNS, CDR2 SASEGT. This CDR3 has 17 residues. The CDR3 nucleotides read TGTGCCAGCAGTGCGTCTAGCGGGGGGCTGGGGACCGGGGAGCTGTTTTTT. Its translation is CASSASSGGLGTGELFF.